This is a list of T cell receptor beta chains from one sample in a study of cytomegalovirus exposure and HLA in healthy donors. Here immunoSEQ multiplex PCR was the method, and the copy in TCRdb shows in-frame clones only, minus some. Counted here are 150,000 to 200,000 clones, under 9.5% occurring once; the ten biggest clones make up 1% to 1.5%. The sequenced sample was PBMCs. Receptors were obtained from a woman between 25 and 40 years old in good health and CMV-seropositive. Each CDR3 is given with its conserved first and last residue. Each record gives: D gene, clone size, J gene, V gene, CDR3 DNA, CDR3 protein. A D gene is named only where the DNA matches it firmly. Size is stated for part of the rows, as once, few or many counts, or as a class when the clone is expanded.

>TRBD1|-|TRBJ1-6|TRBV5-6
TGTGCCAGCGCCACAGGGGGTCTCTATAATTCACCCCTCCACTTT
CASATGGLYNSPLHF
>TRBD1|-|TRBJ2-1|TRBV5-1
TGCGCCAGCAGCTCTTCCGGGACAGGGGGTTTTGAGCAGTTCTTC
CASSSSGTGGFEQFF
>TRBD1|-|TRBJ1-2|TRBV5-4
TGTGCCAGCAGCCGAGGGGGCGCCATGGGGCGCTATGGCTACACCTTC
CASSRGGAMGRYGYTF
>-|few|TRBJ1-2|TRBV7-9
TGTGCCAGCAGCTTAAGTACAGGGATTTTCTATGGCTACACCTTC
CASSLSTGIFYGYTF
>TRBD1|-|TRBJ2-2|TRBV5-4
TGTGCCAGCAGCTTGGCGGACAGGAGGACCGGGGAGCTGTTTTTT
CASSLADRRTGELFF
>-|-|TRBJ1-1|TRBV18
TGTGCCAGCTCACGGAACAGGGCAGGGACTGAAGCTTTCTTT
CASSRNRAGTEAFF
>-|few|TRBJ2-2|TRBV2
TGTGCCGGGAGGACTTCGAGGGGGGAGCTGTTTTTT
CAGRTSRGELFF
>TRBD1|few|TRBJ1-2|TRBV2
TGTGCCAGCAGGGAAAAGACAGGGGGCGATGGCTACACCTTC
CASREKTGGDGYTF
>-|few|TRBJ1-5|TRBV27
TGTGCCAGCACCTCAGGAGGCGGTAACAGCAATCAGCCCCAGCATTTT
CASTSGGGNSNQPQHF
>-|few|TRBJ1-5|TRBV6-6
TGTGCCAGCAGTTACGGGGGCGGGGGCCAGCCCCAGCATTTT
CASSYGGGGQPQHF
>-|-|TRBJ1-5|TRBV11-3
TGTGCCCATCCCCCCCCTCTGGGGGCGAGCAATCAGCCCCAGCATTTT
CAHPPPLGASNQPQHF
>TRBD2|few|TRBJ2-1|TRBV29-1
TGCAGCGCAGCAACTAGCGGGAGATCCTACAATGAGCAGTTCTTC
CSAATSGRSYNEQFF
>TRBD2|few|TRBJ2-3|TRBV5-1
TGCGCCAGCAGCTTGGCTGTAGCGGGAGGGGCGGCAGATACGCAGTATTTT
CASSLAVAGGAADTQYF
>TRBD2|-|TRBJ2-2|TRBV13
TGTGCCAGCAGCGCAGGGACTAGCGGGAGTTTCGGGGAGCTGTTTTTT
CASSAGTSGSFGELFF
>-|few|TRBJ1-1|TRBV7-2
TGTGCCAGCAAAAGAGGGGGTCCGAACACTGAAGCTTTCTTT
CASKRGGPNTEAFF
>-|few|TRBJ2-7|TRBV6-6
TGTGCCAGCATGCTGTCGGAGAACTACGAGCAGTACTTC
CASMLSENYEQYF
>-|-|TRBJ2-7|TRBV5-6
TGTGCCAGCAGCCCCCCTGGGTCTAGATCCTCCTACGAGCAGTACTTC
CASSPPGSRSSYEQYF
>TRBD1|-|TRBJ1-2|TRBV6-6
TGTGCCAGCAGTCCCGGGACAGGGAACTATGGCTACACCTTC
CASSPGTGNYGYTF
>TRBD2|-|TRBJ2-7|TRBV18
TGTGCCAGCTCACCACCGACTAGCGGGAGCAACGAGCAGTACTTC
CASSPPTSGSNEQYF
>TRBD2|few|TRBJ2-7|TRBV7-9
TGTGCCAGCAGCCCAGATGGACTAGCGGCCTCCTACGAGCAGTACTTC
CASSPDGLAASYEQYF
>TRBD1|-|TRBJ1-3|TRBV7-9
TGTGCCAGCAGCCGGGGGACAGGCGGCAGAAGCTCTGGAAACACCATATATTTT
CASSRGTGGRSSGNTIYF
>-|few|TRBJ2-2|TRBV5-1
TGCGCCAGCAGCTTGGTCCGGAGGAACACCGGGGAGCTGTTTTTT
CASSLVRRNTGELFF
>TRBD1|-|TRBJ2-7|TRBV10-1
TGCGCCAGCAGTGACTCCGGGACAGGGGACGACGAGCAGTACTTC
CASSDSGTGDDEQYF
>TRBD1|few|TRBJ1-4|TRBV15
TGTGCCACCAGCCTTGACAGGGGTAATGAAAAACTGTTTTTT
CATSLDRGNEKLFF
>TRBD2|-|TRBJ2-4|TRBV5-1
TGCGCCAGCAGCCCCACTCTAGCGGGGGACCGAGGTCGAAACATTCAGTACTTC
CASSPTLAGDRGRNIQYF
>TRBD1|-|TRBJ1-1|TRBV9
TGTGCCAGCAGCGTAGTGACAGGGGGGGTGAACACTGAAGCTTTCTTT
CASSVVTGGVNTEAFF
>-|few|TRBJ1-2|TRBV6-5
TGTGCCAGCAGTCTAGGGGGCTATGGCTACACCTTC
CASSLGGYGYTF
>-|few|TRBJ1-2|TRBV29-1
TGCAGCGTTCAGACAGGATCTGCTTATGGCTACACCTTC
CSVQTGSAYGYTF